This T cell receptor (beta chain) was recorded in a study of CXCR3-negative and CXCR3-positive naive CD8 T cells (dated by TCRdb to the late 2010s). Concerning the study at large: About 150 million TRB reads were obtained in total, roughly 1.5 +/- 0.3 million reads per library. The diversity and physicochemical repertoire analyses included about a dozen donors pooled from two independent experiments. Naive subsets from five or six donors and memory cells from 3 donors were included in the TRBV-TRBJ cluster analysis.

For every CD8+ T cell subset, approximately 300,000 cells were flow-sorted straight into RLT lysis buffer, and each subset was sorted in triplicate. To exclude memory contaminants, naive CD8+ T cells were stringently defined as CD45RO-CCR7+CD27+CD95-. Peripheral blood mononuclear cells were isolated from buffy coats using standard density gradient centrifugation. A FACSAria III was used to flow-sort naive CXCR3-negative and CXCR3-positive CD8+ T cells. An RNeasy Mini Kit was used to extract total RNA from the sorted cells. About this clonotype: Its antigen specificity is not known.

TCRdb names NextSeq 550 as the instrument used. The Human TCR Profiling Kit (MiLaboratory) was used to make UMI-labeled 5' RACE TRB cDNA libraries. The full amount of extracted RNA was used for cDNA synthesis, and the full amount of resulting cDNA was used for PCR amplification. The libraries were made side by side, with each library going through the same number of PCR cycles. As for the original processing: With a requirement of at least two reads per UMI, MIGEC and MiXCR extracted about 48,000 +/- 9,800 unique UMI-labeled TRB cDNA molecules per library. An average of roughly 40,000 +/- 10,000 functional in-frame TRB CDR3 nucleotide clonotypes without stop codons was found per library. Diversity metrics, including normalized Shannon-Wiener and Chao1, were computed in VDJtools after downsampling to 5000 UMI-labeled TRB molecules per sample. VDJtools computed clonotype-size-weighted physicochemical properties of the central five CDR3 residues: interaction energy, strength, volume and Kidera factor 4. TCRdb reprocessed the sequencing reads and holds a single record per CDR3 protein sequence, with no DNA. These V and J calls originate from TCRdb's pipeline instead of the authors' own analysis. This sample's table lists around 26,000 distinct CDR3 sequences. The top ten clones comprise 2.8% of the sample.

CDR1 and CDR2 are drawn from the germline V gene: SGHAT, FQNNGV. Including cysteine and phenylalanine, the CDR3 has 13 amino acids. Nucleotide data are not available. Overall study outcomes, separate from this receptor: Surface CD5, linked to self-reactivity in mice, was comparable between naive subsets; TCR interaction strength was therefore also inferred from TRB CDR3 physicochemical properties. Both naive subsets had comparably high repertoire diversity, while memory CD8+ T cells had much lower repertoire diversity. Because CXCR3 expression was partially decreased after cryopreservation, freshly isolated PBMCs were used for most assays. TRBV-TRBJ usage was similar between naive CXCR3-negative and CXCR3-positive cells from the same donor, while memory cells showed distinct patterns. TRB CDR3s from CXCR3-positive naive cells showed higher hydrophobicity (lower Kidera factor 4), lower energy, and higher strength and volume indices than CXCR3-negative naive cells.

Sequencing used naive CXCR3- CD8+ T cells from blood. Read against the paper, the sample's cell subset or site label means: CD45RO-CCR7+CD27+CD95- naive CD8+ T cells lacking CXCR3 (TNR3-). This TCR came from a human donor in good health. Some clones in this sample may be carry-over from other donors' samples. Recombination joined TRBV11-2 with TRBJ2-5; checking the TCRdb D call of TRBD2 is not possible without DNA. Here the CDR3 is given as CASGGRWEETQYF.